Given below is one TCR beta chain in context. The J segment lost 1 base and the V segment lost 2 bases, leaving 4 bases of the junction unmatched. This CDR3 comprises 16 residues. The V gene's germline CDR1 is MNHEY and CDR2 SVGEGT. This sample is drawn from a study of blood T cells in healthy people across ages. Study as a whole: Template switching captured about one barcoded beta molecule per two T cells.

A sample-barcoded 5' primer and a J-beta primer mix were used in a second PCR of roughly 7 to 11 cycles. TCRdb itself ran the 5' RACE reads through MiXCR, one entry per CDR3 protein. Of under 1,100,000 distinct CDR3 sequences listed, approximately 25% are singletons. This sample also appeared in a second study, on T cells of mothers and their children. That work adds: RNA that had been extracted went wholly into cDNA synthesis, at roughly 1.5 ug per 15 ul.

This TCR came from a girl under 10 years old in good health. The chain links TRBV6-2 or TRBV6-3 to TRBJ1-1; 10 bases are shared with TRBD1. The specimen was blood. CDR3 sequence: CASSYRQGAANTEAFF. DNA of the CDR3: TGTGCCAGCAGTTACAGACAGGGGGCCGCGAACACTGAAGCTTTCTTT.